Presented here are 11 T cell receptor beta chains from one specimen sequenced in a study of blood T cell repertoires in COVID-19. Libraries were prepared by immunoSEQ multiplex PCR; TCRdb keeps only in-frame clonotypes and omits some of them. The repertoire includes hundreds of thousands of clones, approximately 90% of them detected once, and about 2.1% sits in the top ten. The sample consisted of PBMCs or T cells enriched from blood (not recorded which). These receptors were taken from a woman in her late teens or twenties with acute COVID-19.

This clone was observed at least ten times. J is TRBJ2-1 and V is TRBV27; TRBD1 aligns across 11 bases. Germline V gene sequence: CDR1 MNHEY, CDR2 SMNVEV (reference sequence). J lost 7 bases, V lost 5 bases, and 4 bases had no gene match. The CDR3 is 14 amino acids. In DNA form, the CDR3 reads TGTGCCAGCAGTCCGGACAGGGGGCAAAATGAGCAGTTCTTC. Encoded protein: CASSPDRGQNEQFF.

V and J are TRBV28 and TRBJ2-1, with D maybe TRBD1 (6 bases). The CDR3 has 11 residues. Per germline, CDR1 MDHEN and CDR2 SYDVKM. V lost 2 bases to trimming and J lost 11 bases, with 7 bases between them. The CDR3 is CASSLTGKQFF. CDR3 bases: TGTGCCAGCAGTTTAACAGGGAAGCAGTTCTTC.

Comments on this clone: A read error may produce the germline difference seen at one junction end. The J gene is TRBJ1-6, the V gene TRBV5-6, with D possibly matching TRBD1 (5 bases). The CDR3 is 11 residues long. The germline CDR1 and CDR2 sequences are SGHDT and YYEEEE. CDR3 sequence (DNA): TGTGCCAGCAGCTTCCTCGGCGGGACGGACTTT. It translates to CASSFLGGTDF.

The J gene is TRBJ1-5, the V gene TRBV3-1 (or the pseudogene TRBV3-2), with no clear D. This CDR3 spans 18 amino acids. Trimming removed 3 bases at V and 2 bases at J, with 20 bases between. Germline lookup yields CDR1 LGHDT and CDR2 YNNKEL (reference sequence). The CDR3 here is CASSQAGAGIEGNQPQHF. In DNA, the CDR3 is TGTGCCAGCAGCCAGGCGGGAGCAGGCATTGAGGGCAATCAGCCCCAGCATTTT.

V gene TRBV5-1 combines with J gene TRBJ2-1, with 7 nucleotides matching TRBD2. The V and J ends lost 4 bases and 12 bases, in that order; junction bases with no gene match: 13. From germline, CDR1 is SGHRS and CDR2 YFSETQ. The CDR3 is 14 residues long. The CDR3 bases are TGCGCCAGCAGCGGCCCCAGACTAGCAGATCGGCAGTTCTTC. Its translation: CASSGPRLADRQFF.

V gene TRBV28 combines with J gene TRBJ2-7; 8 bases fit TRBD1. Germline values: CDR1 MDHEN, CDR2 SYDVKM. V lost 5 bases to trimming and J lost 6 bases; unmatched junction nucleotides: 9. The CDR3 has 14 amino acids. CDR3 sequence: CASSRGQGLSEQYF. CDR3 nucleotide sequence: TGTGCCAGCAGTCGTGGACAGGGTTTAAGCGAGCAGTACTTC.

This chain links TRBV7-2 with TRBJ2-1; D remains unclear. V was pared by 5 bases and J by 10 bases, with 15 bases between. CDR3 size: 13 residues. Germline V gene lookup returns CDR1 SGHTA and CDR2 FQGNSA. This CDR3 is CASSQRGGYEQFF. The CDR3 nucleotides are TGTGCCAGCAGCCAACGCGGTGGGTACGAGCAGTTCTTC.

V usage is TRBV3-1 (or the pseudogene TRBV3-2) and J usage is TRBJ1-5; TRBD1 matches at 8 bases. Looked up from germline, CDR1 is LGHDT and CDR2 is YNNKEL (reference sequence). The CDR3 is made up of 15 amino acids. V shed 4 bases and J 7 bases; nucleotides not matched to a gene: 9. CDR3: CASSPNGQGGQPQHF. The CDR3 region has the DNA TGTGCCAGCAGCCCAAATGGACAGGGTGGCCAGCCCCAGCATTTT.

This clone appeared a few times. This chain connects TRBV7-9 to TRBJ1-2; 9 nucleotides match TRBD1. The V and J ends lost 5 bases and 13 bases, in that order; junction bases with no gene match: 5. The CDR3 has 11 amino acids. The germline gives CDR1 SEHNR, CDR2 FQNEAQ (reference sequence). The CDR3, as DNA: TGTGCCAGCAGCCGGACAGGGGCAGGCACCTTC. Translated: CASSRTGAGTF.

This clone was seen more than once but under ten times. This rearrangement joins TRBV5-5 to TRBJ1-5, with 10 bases lining up with TRBD1. The V gene's germline CDR1 is SGHKS and CDR2 YYEKEE (reference sequence). The CDR3 contains 15 residues. J gave up 8 bases and V 0 bases, and 5 bases lay outside the gene matches. CDR3 DNA sequence: TGTGCCAGCAGCTTGGCGGTGACAGGGGGCGAGCCCCAGCATTTT. As protein: CASSLAVTGGEPQHF.

The chain employs TRBV30 and TRBJ2-7; unclear D gene. The CDR3 extends over 13 amino acids. V lost 3 bases and J 0 bases, leaving 9 bases between the germline ends. From germline, CDR1 is GTSNPN and CDR2 SVGIG (reference sequence). The CDR3 loop is CAWRAWSSYEQYF. The CDR3, as DNA: TGTGCCTGGAGGGCCTGGAGCTCCTACGAGCAGTACTTC.